This TCR beta chain was observed in a study of OX40 agonist ivuxolimab in advanced cancers. Looking at the study overall: Ivuxolimab was an agonistic, fully human IgG2 monoclonal antibody directed against OX40 (CD134), a costimulatory receptor. The paper reports the monotherapy dose-escalation portion (N of about 54 patients) of the phase I ivuxolimab trial. Intravenous ivuxolimab was administered to patients every 2 weeks at six dose levels: 0.01, 0.1, 0.3, 1.5, 3 and 10 mg/kg. Of the 50 to 55 dose-escalation patients, hepatocellular carcinoma was present in roughly 19, melanoma in roughly 15, renal cell carcinoma in 9 and head and neck cancer in 9. In the dose-escalation cohort, roughly 80% of patients were male, and the mean age was approximately 64 years, with a range of roughly 20 to 79. Peripheral TCRbeta sequencing aimed to test whether ivuxolimab altered TCR sequence diversity and caused clonal T-cell expansion. Prior anti-PD-1, anti-PD-L1 or anti-CTLA-4 therapy was permitted, and less than 45% of dose-escalation patients had received checkpoint inhibitors. Partial responses occurred in three dose-escalation patients: two with cutaneous melanoma and one with hepatocellular carcinoma. The research as a whole found: At doses of 0.1 to 3.0 mg/kg, clonal expansion of both CD4+ and CD8+ blood T cells was observed from baseline to week 6. Low levels of normalized T-cell clonal expansion were also seen in some patients who did not respond. In the 0.1-3.0 mg/kg groups, partial responders were among the patients with the lowest normalized peripheral clonal expansion, particularly in CD8+ T cells. The antigen specificity of the clonally expanded peripheral T cells was not determined. On average, CD8+ T cells showed more expanded clones than CD4+ T cells after ivuxolimab.

The trial excluded patients who had a history of autoimmune disease or who were on systemic immunosuppression. Peripheral blood for TCR sequencing was drawn from every dose cohort at baseline, at cycle 4 day 1 and at cycle 7 day 1. Samples were obtained from an open-label, multicenter, first-in-human phase I dose-escalation trial of ivuxolimab. Adults with locally advanced or metastatic head and neck squamous cell, hepatocellular, melanoma or renal cell carcinoma were enrolled in the trial. CD4+ and CD8+ T cells were sorted separately from peripheral blood before TCR sequencing. This clone was counted a few times. Its recognized antigen is unknown. Per-base quality was not reported, and no clone a single base away is much larger than it. Genomic DNA was isolated from the sorted cells so that the TCRbeta CDR3 region could be sequenced. The immunoSEQ Assay was used for sequencing of TCRbeta CDR3 regions. The source is immuneACCESS, and TCRdb retained only in-frame sequences with V and J called. Part of the clones is not carried over; for the studies checked, unresolved V genes explain less than half of this, and the remainder is unexplained. Within this sample are around 14,000 clones, with roughly 65% of them counted one time only. Jointly, the top ten make up roughly 36% of the sample.

This specimen was CD4+ or CD8+ T cells sorted from blood, taken in a trial of the OX40 agonist ivuxolimab. This TCR was recovered from an adult with an advanced solid tumor such as melanoma, head and neck, liver or kidney cancer.

The CDR3 corresponds to CASSAGTGITEAFF. Read as DNA, the sequence is TGTGCCAGCAGCGCGGGGACAGGTATAACTGAAGCTTTCTTT. Rearrangement joined TRBV5-4 to TRBJ1-1; 8 bases in the junction line up with TRBD1. Trimming removed 4 bases from V and 5 bases from J; the gene matches leave 7 bases unexplained. Spanning cysteine to phenylalanine, the CDR3 consists of 14 amino acids. The DNA shown is the 42-base CDR3, in frame from base 1. For CDR1 and CDR2, the germline V gene (reference sequence) lists SGHNT and YYREEE.